This TCR beta chain was retrieved from a study of blood T cells in healthy people across ages. Overall study findings and caveats: Naive CD4+ cells and diversity were both higher in long-lived donors than in aged donors.

Combining a sample-barcoded 5' primer with a J-beta primer mix, a second PCR ran for about 6 to 11 cycles. TCRdb called the 5' RACE reads again in MiXCR, with one record for every CDR3 protein. The sample holds some 900,000 distinct CDR3 sequences, 48% seen once. A note on this clonotype: Antigen unknown.

V lost 0 bases to trimming and J lost 5 bases, with 14 bases between them. This CDR3 comprises 15 residues. Per germline, CDR1 SGHRS and CDR2 YFSETQ. Sequencing used blood. This TCR was recovered from a man in his thirties or forties in good health. This chain links TRBV5-1 with TRBJ2-5; perhaps D is TRBD1 or TRBD2 (5 bases each). CDR3 nucleotides: TGCGCCAGCAGCTTGGGGGACGGAAGCGTGGAGACCCAGTACTTC. Amino acid sequence: CASSLGDGSVETQYF.